The 31 T cell receptor beta chains below come from one sample, sequenced in a study of blood T cell repertoires in COVID-19. TCRdb keeps only in-frame clones here, not all; method: immunoSEQ multiplex PCR. This table holds around 50,000 clones, 70% to 90% found once. Sequencing used peripheral blood. Source of these receptors: a human donor in a cohort sampled during active COVID-19.

V usage is TRBV18 and J usage is TRBJ2-3; possible D gene TRBD2, 5 bases. The CDR3 extends over 15 amino acids. Trimming left V 0 bases short and J 7 bases short, with 14 bases between. The germline gives CDR1 KGHSH, CDR2 LQKENI. The CDR3 nucleotides are TGTGCCAGCTCACCACCAGCGAAGGGAGAGAATACGCAGTATTTT. It is translated as CASSPPAKGENTQYF.

The rearrangement uses TRBV9 and TRBJ2-5; TRBD1 agrees at 7 bases. The CDR3 has 15 residues. V was pared by 4 bases and J by 2 bases, with 8 bases of the junction left unmatched. Germline CDR1 and CDR2: SGDLS and YYNGEE. DNA for the CDR3: TGTGCCAGCAGCCCCATAGGGACAGCACAAGAGACCCAGTACTTC. Its protein product is CASSPIGTAQETQYF.

The genes are TRBV21-1 and TRBJ2-7; the DNA was not used to check the table's D call, TRBD1. TRBV21-1 is deemed a pseudogene. The CDR3 is 15 amino acids. CDR3 sequence reads: CASSKQGAGVDEQYF. As DNA, the CDR3 is TGTGCCAGCAGCAAACAGGGGGCTGGGGTCGACGAGCAGTACTTC.

The CDR3 here is CASSYGQGWWETQYF. CDR3 DNA sequence: TGTGCCAGCAGTTACGGGCAGGGCTGGTGGGAGACCCAGTACTTC. The V gene is TRBV6-2 or TRBV6-3, the J gene TRBJ2-5; D is possibly TRBD1 (5 bases). V was trimmed by 2 bases and J by 5 bases, leaving 15 bases between them. The CDR3 is 15 residues long. Per germline, CDR1 MNHEY and CDR2 SVGEGT.

The CDR3 loop is CASSPDPGGLGIVSNYGYTF. The CDR3 DNA is TGTGCCAGCAGCCCCGACCCCGGCGGCCTTGGAATAGTCTCTAACTATGGCTACACCTTC. The V and J genes are TRBV4-2 and TRBJ1-2; D unresolved. V lost 4 bases, J lost 0 bases, and 27 bases lay in between. The CDR3 loop spans 20 amino acids. Germline V gives CDR1 LGHNA, CDR2 YNFKEQ.

V and J are TRBV24-1 and TRBJ2-3; D unresolved. V dropped 2 bases and J dropped 4 bases, with 9 bases sitting between them. CDR1 is KGHDR and CDR2 is SFDVKD in the germline V gene. The CDR3 runs 14 residues. The CDR3 loop reads CATSDSTVPDTQYF. The CDR3 DNA reads TGTGCCACCAGTGATTCCACAGTACCAGATACGCAGTATTTT.

The chain combines TRBV7-2 with TRBJ2-7; the match to TRBD1 covers 7 bases. V shed 5 bases, J shed 7 bases, and the junction held 11 bases outside the gene matches. The CDR3 is 14 amino acids. Germline CDR1 and CDR2: SGHTA and FQGNSA. The CDR3 DNA sequence: TGTGCCAGCAGCACCAGAACAGGGGCTGATGAGCAGTACTTC. Amino acids: CASSTRTGADEQYF.

This chain connects TRBV12-5 to TRBJ2-1; D not resolved. The CDR3 covers 15 residues. V gave up 1 base and J gave up 1 base, with 8 bases separating them. Germline loops: CDR1 LGHNT, CDR2 FRNRAP. This CDR3 is CASGLGLNSYNEQFF. The DNA for the CDR3 is TGTGCTAGTGGTTTGGGACTCAATTCCTACAATGAGCAGTTCTTC.

The CDR3 sequence: CASSRWTSGSFYNEQFF. The CDR3 DNA follows: TGTGCCAGCAGCCGATGGACTAGCGGGAGTTTTTACAATGAGCAGTTCTTC. The rearrangement links TRBV3-1 (or the pseudogene TRBV3-2) to TRBJ2-1, with 13 bases lining up with TRBD2. The CDR3 runs 17 residues. The ends lost 4 bases at V and 4 bases at J; junction bases unmatched: 7. Germline CDR1 is LGHDT and CDR2 is YNNKEL (reference sequence).

The gene calls are TRBV28 and TRBJ2-3, with D perhaps TRBD2 (6 bases). The germline V gene has CDR1 MDHEN and CDR2 SYDVKM. The V gene lost 5 bases and the J gene lost 2 bases, with 11 bases spanning the gap. There are 14 residues in the CDR3. The CDR3 DNA follows: TGTGCCAGCAGTCCCGGCGGGGACACAGATACGCAGTATTTT. Its translation: CASSPGGDTDTQYF.

CDR3 loop: CASSFEANEKLFF. The CDR3 region has the DNA TGTGCCAGCAGCTTTGAGGCTAATGAAAAACTGTTTTTT. J is TRBJ1-4 and V is TRBV11-3; D is uncertain. Germline V gene lookup returns CDR1 SGHNT and CDR2 YENEEA. Trimming removed 3 bases at V and 3 bases at J, with 5 bases between. This CDR3 spans 13 amino acids. The variable domain in full, completed from reference TRBV11-3 and TRBJ1-4, reads EAGVVQSPRYKIIEKKQPVAFWCNPISGHNTLYWYLQNLGQGPELLIRYENEEAVDDSQLPKDRFSAERLKGVDSTLKIQPAELGDSAVYLCASSFEANEKLFFGSGTQLSVL.

This clone has only a few counts. The chain employs TRBV7-9 and TRBJ2-7; TRBD2 aligns across 7 bases. The CDR3 is made up of 13 amino acids. From germline, CDR1 is SEHNR and CDR2 FQNEAQ (reference sequence). V lost 3 bases and J lost 3; bases outside the gene matches: 2. Here the CDR3 DNA reads TGTGCCAGCAGCTTCCGGGACTACTACGAGCAGTACTTC. Translating it yields CASSFRDYYEQYF.

The V gene is TRBV5-4, the J gene TRBJ1-6; D call uncertain. Trimming left V 4 bases short and J 10 bases short, with 12 bases between. The germline V gene encodes CDR1 SGHNT and CDR2 YYREEE (reference sequence). The CDR3 is 13 amino acids. CDR3 sequence: CASSTKDGSPLHF. The CDR3 nucleotides read TGTGCCAGCAGCACTAAAGATGGGTCACCCCTCCACTTT.

The rearrangement links TRBV5-6 to TRBJ2-1; 8 bases map to TRBD2. The CDR3 contains 15 residues. Trimming removed 6 bases from V and 3 bases from J; junction bases left unmatched: 8. The germline V gene has CDR1 SGHDT and CDR2 YYEEEE. This chain's CDR3 is CASTLVAGGYNEQFF. CDR3 in DNA: TGTGCCAGCACCCTGGTGGCGGGGGGCTACAATGAGCAGTTCTTC.

The chain carries TRBV9 and TRBJ2-1; 9 bases are a match to TRBD1. The trim removed 1 base at V and 6 bases at J, leaving 8 bases unmatched. The CDR3 totals 16 residues. The V gene's germline CDR1 is SGDLS and CDR2 YYNGEE. The CDR3 is CASSVFGQGTINEQFF. As DNA, the CDR3 is TGTGCCAGCAGCGTATTTGGACAGGGGACAATCAATGAGCAGTTCTTC.

V and J are TRBV27 and TRBJ2-7; D is unclear. This CDR3 region has 16 residues. V lost 0 bases, J lost 0 bases, and 12 bases lay in between. Germline V gives CDR1 MNHEY, CDR2 SMNVEV (reference sequence). The CDR3 sequence is CASSLSDSLYSYEQYF. CDR3 bases: TGTGCCAGCAGTTTATCGGATAGCCTATACTCCTACGAGCAGTACTTC.

The chain uses TRBV2 and TRBJ2-7; 9 bases line up with TRBD2. V shed 8 bases, J shed 6 bases, and the junction held 8 bases outside the gene matches. This CDR3 region has 13 residues. Germline CDR1 SNHLY, CDR2 FYNNEI. This CDR3 is CASLKLAGSEQYF. DNA for the CDR3: TGTGCCAGCCTTAAGCTAGCGGGAAGCGAGCAGTACTTC.

The CDR3 nucleotides are TGCAGCGTCGCGGACAGTCTACCCCCGAGTAATGAAAAACTGTTTTTT. As protein: CSVADSLPPSNEKLFF. The gene calls are TRBV29-1 and TRBJ1-4; D is possibly TRBD1 (6 bases). V lost 6 bases, J lost 4 bases, and 21 bases lay in between. The CDR3 spans 16 residues. Germline-derived CDR1 and CDR2 are SQVTM and ANQGSEA.

This chain uses TRBV7-2 with TRBJ2-1; unclear D gene. The CDR3 length is 15 residues. Deletions cut 1 base from V and 7 bases from J, with 14 bases between. Germline V gives CDR1 SGHTA, CDR2 FQGNSA. The CDR3 reads CASSLGVVLLNEQFF. CDR3 nucleotide sequence: TGTGCCAGCAGCTTAGGTGTAGTTTTATTGAATGAGCAGTTCTTC.

The chain couples TRBV6-6 to TRBJ2-7; D is possibly TRBD1 (6 bases). Germline CDR1 and CDR2: MNHNY and SVGAGI (reference sequence). This CDR3 is built from 14 residues. Trimming cost V 8 bases and J 4 bases, with 18 bases left between them. The DNA for the CDR3 is TGTGCCAGCGAAGGATCACGGCAGGGGTACGAGCAGTACTTC. Protein sequence: CASEGSRQGYEQYF.

This clone was found once. Mismatch with germline at one junction end may stem from a read error. The chain employs TRBV7-2 and TRBJ1-5; D not resolved. Germline V lookup: CDR1 SGHTA, CDR2 FQGNSA. This CDR3 is built from 13 residues. CDR3 loop: CATSLSHNQPQHF. The CDR3 nucleotides read TGTGCCACCAGCTTGTCACACAATCAGCCCCAGCATTTT.

The CDR3 region has the DNA TGTGCCAGCAGTTTATGGTCCGGACAGGGGGCGCGCACTGAAGCTTTCTTT. Protein product: CASSLWSGQGARTEAFF. The rearrangement links TRBV28 to TRBJ1-1; 11 bases are shared with TRBD1. The CDR3 runs to 17 residues. With V trimmed by 0 bases and J by 4 bases, 7 bases remained unmatched. Germline-derived CDR1 and CDR2 are MDHEN and SYDVKM.

The rearrangement joins TRBV6-2 or TRBV6-3 to TRBJ2-1; 10 bases are shared with TRBD2. In germline, CDR1 is MNHEY, CDR2 SVGEGT. The V gene end was trimmed by 4 bases and the J gene end by 2 bases; junction bases not matched to a gene: 5. This CDR3 is 16 amino acids long. The CDR3 bases are TGTGCCAGCAGTTCCCAACTAGCGGGGACCTACAATGAGCAGTTCTTC. Translation: CASSSQLAGTYNEQFF.

The V gene is TRBV3-1 (or the pseudogene TRBV3-2), the J gene TRBJ2-3; 14 bases match TRBD2. Germline assignment: CDR1 LGHDT and CDR2 YNNKEL (reference sequence). The V gene end was trimmed by 1 base and the J gene end by 0 bases; junction bases not matched to a gene: 3. The CDR3 extends over 18 amino acids. Here the CDR3 reads CASSQGLAGGPSTDTQYF. The CDR3 DNA reads as TGTGCCAGCAGCCAAGGACTAGCGGGGGGGCCCAGCACAGATACGCAGTATTTT.

The rearrangement uses TRBV11-2 and TRBJ2-3; 11 positions match TRBD2. In germline, CDR1 is SGHAT, CDR2 FQNNGV. This CDR3 is 16 amino acids long. J was trimmed by 4 bases and V by 4 bases; bases with no gene match: 7. The CDR3 reads CASSWVAGGPSDTQYF. CDR3 DNA: TGTGCCAGCAGCTGGGTAGCGGGGGGGCCCTCAGATACGCAGTATTTT. Complete variable domain (other parts from reference TRBV11-2 and TRBJ2-3): EAGVAQSPRYKIIEKRQSVAFWCNPISGHATLYWYQQILGQGPKLLIQFQNNGVVDDSQLPKDRFSAERLKGVDSTLKIQPAKLEDSAVYLCASSWVAGGPSDTQYFGPGTRLTVL.

The chain employs TRBV27 and TRBJ2-7; D is possibly TRBD2 (5 bases). The germline V gene has CDR1 MNHEY and CDR2 SMNVEV (reference sequence). This CDR3 is built from 13 residues. With 5 bases removed from V and 7 bases from J, the gap between germline ends came to 15 bases. The DNA of the CDR3 is TGTGCCAGCAGTGCTACCGGACTTGGAGAGCAGTACTTC. The encoded protein is CASSATGLGEQYF.

Relative to its sample, this clone is medium-sized (0.01 to 0.1%). This sequence joins TRBV7-9 and TRBJ2-7; 9 bases agree with TRBD2. Germline V lookup: CDR1 SEHNR, CDR2 FQNEAQ (reference sequence). After removal of 6 bases from V and 1 base from J, the junction contained 7 bases not matched to a gene. This CDR3 contains 15 residues. CDR3 sequence: CASRDLAGSSYEQYF. DNA of the CDR3: TGTGCCAGCAGGGACCTAGCGGGGTCTTCCTACGAGCAGTACTTC.

This clone was counted a single time. DNA for the CDR3: TGTGCCAGCAGCCCCCTAGGACAGGGCGTAGTGTTCGGGGAGCTGTTTTTT. Translating gives CASSPLGQGVVFGELFF. The chain is built from TRBV5-6 and TRBJ2-2; TRBD1 agrees at 8 bases. Per germline, CDR1 SGHDT and CDR2 YYEEEE. This CDR3 spans 17 amino acids. The V and J ends lost 4 bases and 7 bases, in that order; junction bases with no gene match: 15. The variable domain in full, with the rest retrieved from reference TRBV5-6 and TRBJ2-2, is DAGVTQSPTHLIKTRGQQVTLRCSPKSGHDTVSWYQQALGQGPQFIFQYYEEEERQRGNFPDRFSGHQFPNYSSELNVNALLLGDSALYLCASSPLGQGVVFGELFFGEGSRLTVL.

The chain recombines TRBV11-2 with TRBJ1-2; no reliable D call. The CDR3 has 15 residues. The V end lost 4 bases, the J end lost 1 base, and 13 bases lay between the germline ends. Germline loops: CDR1 SGHAT, CDR2 FQNNGV. The chain's CDR3 is CASSSGFGSNYGYTF. CDR3 sequence (DNA): TGTGCCAGCAGCTCGGGGTTTGGTAGTAACTATGGCTACACCTTC.

The genes are TRBV9 and TRBJ1-4, with 7 bases aligning to TRBD1. Germline-derived CDR1 and CDR2 are SGDLS and YYNGEE. V lost 4 bases to trimming and J lost 0 bases; unmatched junction nucleotides: 12. This CDR3 region has 18 residues. CDR3 sequence reads: CASSKDRQGIATNEKLFF. The CDR3, as DNA: TGTGCCAGCAGCAAAGATCGACAGGGAATAGCAACTAATGAAAAACTGTTTTTT.

This clone is a singleton in its sample. The V and J genes are TRBV10-3 and TRBJ1-6; unclear D gene. Trimming removed 4 bases from V and 8 bases from J, with 15 bases in between. This CDR3 region has 15 residues. Germline CDR1 is ENHRY and CDR2 is SYGVKD. The CDR3 region is CAISAVSTGDSPLHF. DNA of the CDR3: TGTGCCATCAGTGCGGTATCCACCGGGGATTCACCCCTCCACTTT.